The 19 T cell receptor beta chains listed next were all sequenced from one sample in a study of blood T cells in healthy people across ages. Next came a second PCR, run for about 6 to 11 cycles, which used a sample-barcoded 5' primer along with a J-beta primer mix. TCRdb reprocessed the 5' RACE reads with MiXCR, giving one entry per CDR3 protein. The sample consists of 800,000 or so distinct CDR3 sequences, around 50% of them appearing once. Material for sequencing was blood. The source is an older man in good health.

The chain carries TRBV12-3 or TRBV12-4 and TRBJ2-1; the D call may be TRBD1 or TRBD2 (7 bases each). The germline V and J ends were trimmed by 6 bases and 6 bases, with 24 bases remaining between them. The CDR3 sequence is 17 residues long. CDR3 sequence: CASRSLRGEGPSNEQFF. CDR3 coding DNA: TGTGCCAGCAGGTCTCTCAGGGGGGAGGGCCCATCCAATGAGCAGTTCTTC.

In this sample, this clonotype turned up many times. The rearrangement joins TRBV29-1 to TRBJ2-1, with TRBD2 identical over 8 bases. Unmatched junction bases numbered 9, after V lost 7 bases and J lost 7 bases. CDR1 SQVTM and CDR2 ANQGSEA come from the germline V gene. The CDR3 totals 13 residues. CDR3 sequence (DNA): TGCAGCGGGGAGCGGGAGCTCTGGAATGAGCAGTTCTTC. As protein: CSGERELWNEQFF.

This chain uses TRBV6-2 or TRBV6-3 with TRBJ1-5, with D tentatively TRBD1 (5 bases). Germline V gene lookup returns CDR1 MNHEY and CDR2 SVGEGT. This CDR3 comprises 14 residues. V lost 6 bases, J lost 1 base, and 10 bases lay in between. CDR3 sequence (DNA): TGTGCCAGCAGAGCGGGGGAGAGCAATCAGCCCCAGCATTTT. It encodes CASRAGESNQPQHF.

The chain links TRBV20-1 to TRBJ2-1, with D possibly TRBD1 on 8 matching bases. The CDR3 is 12 amino acids. V was trimmed by 3 bases and J by 13 bases, leaving 16 bases between them. Looked up from germline, CDR1 is DFQATT and CDR2 is SNEGSKA (reference sequence). Here the CDR3 DNA reads TGCAGTGCTAGTTTACAGGGGGGGACCCAGTTCTTC. Translating gives CSASLQGGTQFF.

This clonotype was seen just once. A clone one base away is much larger, so this may be a read error. CDR3 nucleotide sequence: TGTGCCAGCAGCCCTAGTCTAGCGAGAGCCGGAGATACGCAGTATTTT. This gives the protein CASSPSLARAGDTQYF. The chain recombines TRBV7-3 with TRBJ2-3; maybe TRBD2 (6 bases). The germline gives CDR1 SGHTA, CDR2 FQGTGA. V was shortened by 5 bases and J by 5 bases, with 20 bases between the two germline ends. CDR3 length equals 16 residues.

There are a few counts of this clonotype. The rearrangement uses TRBV20-1 and TRBJ2-5, with D perhaps matching TRBD2 (5 bases). The CDR3 contains 17 residues. The germline V gene encodes CDR1 DFQATT and CDR2 SNEGSKA (reference sequence). Trimming cost V 6 bases and J 11 bases, with 34 bases left between them. This CDR3 is CSAKDTLEAGGLREQYF. The CDR3 coding sequence is TGCAGTGCCAAGGATACCCTCGAGGCGGGTGGGCTAAGAGAGCAGTACTTC.

This chain uses TRBV30 with TRBJ1-5, with 7 bases lining up with TRBD1. This CDR3 has 14 amino acids. CDR1 and CDR2 (germline): GTSNPN, SVGIG (reference sequence). The trim removed 3 bases at V and 3 bases at J, leaving 5 bases unmatched. CDR3 sequence reads: CAWSMDRFNQPQHF. The CDR3, as DNA: TGTGCCTGGAGCATGGACAGGTTCAATCAGCCCCAGCATTTT.

This chain joins TRBV27 and TRBJ1-5, with D unresolved. The V end lost 6 bases, the J end lost 3 bases, and 15 bases lay between the germline ends. The CDR3 loop spans 15 amino acids. CDR1 and CDR2 (germline): MNHEY, SMNVEV (reference sequence). CDR3 residues: CASSRKAETNQPQHF. CDR3 in DNA: TGTGCCAGCAGCCGAAAAGCGGAAACCAATCAGCCCCAGCATTTT.

DNA for the CDR3: TGTGCCACCATAGCGGGAGCCTCCTACGAGCAGTACTTC. Its translation is CATIAGASYEQYF. This chain uses TRBV21-1 with TRBJ2-5; TRBD2, the D gene given by the table, was not confirmed from the DNA. The J call is doubtful: the DNA matches TRBJ2-7 better. TRBV21-1 is tagged as a pseudogene. The CDR3 length is 13 residues.

In regard to this clonotype: One end of the junction is discordant with germline, which a read error may explain. The V call is TRBV20-1, the J call TRBJ2-3; the match to TRBD2 covers 12 bases. CDR1 is DFQATT and CDR2 is SNEGSKA in the germline V gene (reference sequence). The CDR3 contains 14 residues. CDR3 sequence reads: CSTSGGTATDTQYF. In DNA form, the CDR3 reads TGCAGTACTAGCGGGGGGACCGCTACAGATACGCAGTATTTT.

The chain links TRBV20-1 to TRBJ1-2; D gene unclear. Germline assignment: CDR1 DFQATT and CDR2 SNEGSKA (reference sequence). Trimming shortened V by 0 bases and J by 1 base, and 12 bases separated the two germline ends. CDR3 size: 15 residues. Written as DNA, the CDR3 is TGCAGTGCTAGAGAACCGACACGGGATAACTATGGCTACACCTTC. Translation: CSAREPTRDNYGYTF.

This chain connects TRBV9 to TRBJ2-2; D possibly corresponds to TRBD2 (5 bases). V lost 4 bases, J lost 0 bases, and 13 bases lay in between. This CDR3 comprises 16 residues. Germline CDR1 SGDLS, CDR2 YYNGEE. CDR3 sequence reads: CASSLQLGPNTGELFF. CDR3 nucleotide sequence: TGTGCCAGCAGCCTGCAACTAGGACCGAACACCGGGGAGCTGTTTTTT.

V is TRBV5-1 and J is TRBJ2-2; 10 nucleotides match TRBD2. J gave up 0 bases and V 6 bases, and 11 bases lay outside the gene matches. This CDR3 has 18 amino acids. Germline CDR1 is SGHRS and CDR2 is YFSETQ. The CDR3 loop reads CASTPGLALDANTGELFF. The DNA for the CDR3 is TGCGCCAGCACACCGGGACTAGCGTTAGACGCGAACACCGGGGAGCTGTTTTTT.

The genes are TRBV20-1 and TRBJ2-1; 8 bases match TRBD2. The CDR3 spans 13 residues. Germline V gene lookup returns CDR1 DFQATT and CDR2 SNEGSKA (reference sequence). J gave up 4 bases and V 8 bases, and 7 bases lay outside the gene matches. In DNA form, the CDR3 reads TGCAGTAAGAAGCGGGAGTCATACAATGAGCAGTTCTTC. Translating it yields CSKKRESYNEQFF.

This clonotype turned up a few times. The genes are TRBV7-2 and TRBJ2-3, with no clear D. Trimming took off 5 bases at V and 3 bases at J, with 12 bases between the two ends. Germline V gene lookup returns CDR1 SGHTA and CDR2 FQGNSA. The CDR3 sequence is 14 residues long. The CDR3 region is CASSPWDLTDTQYF. The CDR3 nucleotides read TGTGCCAGCAGCCCCTGGGATTTGACAGATACGCAGTATTTT.

The chain is built from TRBV19 and TRBJ2-3; D is perhaps TRBD1 (5 bases). The V and J ends lost 6 bases and 3 bases respectively, with 10 bases between them. Germline-derived CDR1 and CDR2 are LNHDA and SQIVND (reference sequence). This CDR3 has 13 residues. The CDR3 sequence: CASRPDRTDTQYF. The CDR3 nucleotides are TGTGCCAGTAGACCAGACAGAACAGATACGCAGTATTTT.

This clonotype was seen a handful of times. The rearrangement links TRBV11-2 to TRBJ2-3; 9 bases map to TRBD1. The J segment lost 4 bases and the V segment lost 5 bases, leaving 13 bases of the junction unmatched. The CDR3 spans 17 residues. Germline V lookup: CDR1 SGHAT, CDR2 FQNNGV. The CDR3 loop is CASSQAADRGVSDTQYF. CDR3 nucleotides: TGTGCCAGCAGCCAAGCAGCTGACAGGGGGGTATCAGATACGCAGTATTTT.

This chain joins TRBV7-2 and TRBJ2-4; TRBD2 matches 8 bases. The V gene end was trimmed by 1 base and the J gene end by 6 bases; junction bases not matched to a gene: 11. CDR3 length: 17 amino acids. The germline CDR1 and CDR2 sequences are SGHTA and FQGNSA. The CDR3 DNA is TGTGCCAGCAGCTTAGGGGGATCACCCCTAGCGGGAAACATTCAGTACTTC. This sequence encodes CASSLGGSPLAGNIQYF.

Of note for this clonotype: One junction end disagrees with the germline gene, perhaps due to a read error. CDR3 in amino acids: CPSSEQIAKNIQYF. CDR3 nucleotide sequence: TGTCCCAGTAGTGAACAGATAGCCAAAAACATTCAGTACTTC. J is TRBJ2-4 and V is TRBV19; D call uncertain. CDR3 length: 14 residues. CDR1 and CDR2 (germline): LNHDA, SQIVND (reference sequence).